The next 27 T cell receptor beta chains were all read from a single sample in a study of blood T cell repertoires in COVID-19. TCRdb's table, derived via immunoSEQ multiplex PCR, lists solely in-frame clones and lacks some. The table shows 50,000 to 85,000 clones, with approximately 79% occurring only once. Sequences were obtained from peripheral blood. The receptors here all came from a man in his fifties or sixties with acute or convalescent COVID-19.

This clone was seen more than once but under ten times. The gene calls are TRBV5-1 and TRBJ2-2; D gene uncertain. V lost 1 base to trimming and J lost 5 bases, with 18 bases between them. Germline loops: CDR1 SGHRS, CDR2 YFSETQ. CDR3 length: 17 amino acids. In nucleotides, the CDR3 is TGCGCCAGCAGCTTGAGGCCCCCCACCAGAGGTACCGGGGAGCTGTTTTTT. It codes for CASSLRPPTRGTGELFF.

The CDR3 region is CASSKTGVREKLFF. CDR3 DNA: TGTGCCAGCAGTAAAACAGGGGTGCGAGAAAAACTGTTTTTT. V is TRBV28 and J is TRBJ1-4; 7 bases align to TRBD1. Germline values: CDR1 MDHEN, CDR2 SYDVKM. The CDR3 totals 14 residues. The trim removed 5 bases at V and 8 bases at J, leaving 8 bases unmatched.

The chain couples TRBV19 to TRBJ1-2; 7 bases align to TRBD1. With 4 bases clipped from V and 6 bases from J, the junction kept 5 bases outside the gene matches. The CDR3 has 13 residues. Per the germline V gene, CDR1 is LNHDA and CDR2 is SQIVND (reference sequence). In DNA form, the CDR3 reads TGTGCCAGTAGTACCCTCACAGGGGATGGCTACACCTTC. This gives the protein CASSTLTGDGYTF.

The chain employs TRBV11-2 and TRBJ1-4, with 9 bases identical to TRBD1. Germline values: CDR1 SGHAT, CDR2 FQNNGV. This CDR3 is built from 14 residues. J was trimmed by 8 bases and V by 5 bases; bases with no gene match: 6. The CDR3 sequence: CASSPAGTGEKLFF. CDR3 coding DNA: TGTGCCAGCAGCCCGGCCGGGACAGGGGAAAAACTGTTTTTT. Full variable domain (missing parts from reference TRBV11-2 and TRBJ1-4): EAGVAQSPRYKIIEKRQSVAFWCNPISGHATLYWYQQILGQGPKLLIQFQNNGVVDDSQLPKDRFSAERLKGVDSTLKIQPAKLEDSAVYLCASSPAGTGEKLFFGSGTQLSVL.

The rearrangement uses TRBV4-1 and TRBJ1-5; D is possibly TRBD1 (5 bases). The CDR3 spans 14 residues. Germline V lookup: CDR1 MGHRA, CDR2 YSYEKL. V was pared by 0 bases and J by 7 bases, with 10 bases between. CDR3 loop: CASSQELGLQPQHF. CDR3 nucleotides: TGCGCCAGCAGCCAAGAATTGGGACTGCAGCCCCAGCATTTT.

The chain is built from TRBV7-2 and TRBJ1-6; D is undetermined. CDR1 SGHTA and CDR2 FQGNSA come from the germline V gene. Trimming left V 1 base short and J 4 bases short, with 8 bases between. The CDR3 consists of 15 residues. The CDR3 DNA reads TGTGCCAGCAGCTTAGTCCCGGGTTATAATTCACCCCTCCACTTT. This encodes CASSLVPGYNSPLHF.

This clone was detected a few times. The chain joins TRBV5-4 to TRBJ2-3, with 7 nucleotides matching TRBD2. V was pared by 0 bases and J by 3 bases, with 10 bases of the junction left unmatched. Germline V gene sequence: CDR1 SGHNT, CDR2 YYREEE (reference sequence). The CDR3 runs to 17 residues. The CDR3 DNA is TGTGCCAGCAGCTTGGCTCGGTCAGAGGGAGGGACAGATACGCAGTATTTT. As protein: CASSLARSEGGTDTQYF.

The V gene is TRBV7-9, the J gene TRBJ1-2; TRBD1 might be the D (5 bases). This CDR3 is built from 15 residues. Per germline, CDR1 SEHNR and CDR2 FQNEAQ (reference sequence). V was clipped by 4 bases and J by 5 bases, with 17 bases between them. In DNA, the CDR3 is TGTGCCAGCAGCTCCGACAGAGCAGGATCGTATGGCTACACCTTC. Amino acid sequence: CASSSDRAGSYGYTF.

This clone turned up a few times. The chain carries TRBV6-5 and TRBJ2-2, with D maybe TRBD1 (6 bases). This CDR3 is built from 15 residues. Trimming took 7 bases from V and 4 from J, leaving 16 bases between them. The germline V gene has CDR1 MNHEY and CDR2 SVGAGI. The CDR3 sequence is CASITGSSSTGELFF. Here the CDR3 DNA reads TGTGCCAGCATCACAGGGTCGTCTTCCACCGGGGAGCTGTTTTTT.

The J gene is TRBJ2-5, the V gene TRBV6-2 or TRBV6-3; D is uncertain. CDR1 and CDR2 (germline): MNHEY, SVGEGT. Trimming took 6 bases from V and 5 from J, leaving 7 bases between them. This CDR3 is 11 amino acids long. CDR3 coding DNA: TGTGCCAGCAGCCCATCGGAGACCCAGTACTTC. Amino acids: CASSPSETQYF.

This clone is classed as medium-sized (0.01 to 0.1%). The rearrangement joins TRBV6-2 or TRBV6-3 to TRBJ2-2; maybe TRBD2 (6 bases). The CDR3 is 15 residues long. CDR1 is MNHEY and CDR2 is SVGEGT in the germline V gene. Trimming pared 6 bases from V and 6 bases from J, leaving 17 bases between. This CDR3 reads CASSLVLGGAGELFF. The CDR3 nucleotides are TGTGCCAGCAGCCTCGTATTGGGCGGGGCCGGGGAGCTGTTTTTT.

V is TRBV28 and J is TRBJ1-1; D is uncertain. V was trimmed by 10 bases and J by 2 bases, leaving 11 bases between them. This CDR3 has 12 amino acids. Germline CDR1 MDHEN, CDR2 SYDVKM. In nucleotides, the CDR3 is TGTGCCACTTTCAGTCTCAACACTGAAGCTTTCTTT. It encodes CATFSLNTEAFF.

The chain combines TRBV30 with TRBJ1-5, with TRBD1 as a possible D gene (6 bases). V was shortened by 3 bases and J by 11 bases, with 23 bases between the two germline ends. CDR3 size: 15 residues. In germline, CDR1 is GTSNPN, CDR2 SVGIG (reference sequence). The CDR3 DNA sequence: TGTGCCTGGAGCGCGGGGGGCCCCCTGGAGTGGGCCCAGCATTTT. Protein product: CAWSAGGPLEWAQHF.

This chain links TRBV5-4 with TRBJ1-2, with 7 bases aligning to TRBD1. The CDR3 consists of 15 residues. Germline V gene lookup returns CDR1 SGHNT and CDR2 YYREEE (reference sequence). J was trimmed by 4 bases and V by 3 bases; bases with no gene match: 9. The CDR3 here is CASSSLNRGGYGYTF. Here the CDR3 DNA reads TGTGCCAGCAGCTCCTTAAACAGGGGCGGCTATGGCTACACCTTC.

CDR3 region: CASNLAGGRREQYF. The CDR3 DNA reads as TGTGCCAGCAATTTAGCGGGGGGGCGTCGAGAGCAGTACTTC. The chain is built from TRBV2 and TRBJ2-7, with TRBD2 matching 11 bases. The CDR3 loop spans 14 amino acids. Germline CDR1 SNHLY, CDR2 FYNNEI. After removal of 7 bases from V and 7 bases from J, the junction contained 9 bases not matched to a gene.

As DNA, the CDR3 is TGTGCCAGCAGGTCGGACAGCGACAATTCACCCCTCCACTTT. Translation: CASRSDSDNSPLHF. The chain combines TRBV2 with TRBJ1-6; a possible D gene is TRBD1 (6 bases). CDR1 is SNHLY, CDR2 FYNNEI, per germline. This CDR3 has 14 amino acids. V dropped 6 bases and J dropped 7 bases, with 13 bases sitting between them.

The genes are TRBV12-5 and TRBJ1-1, with TRBD1 as a possible D gene (5 bases). Germline V gives CDR1 LGHNT, CDR2 FRNRAP. Trimming took off 2 bases at V and 4 bases at J, with 8 bases between the two ends. This CDR3 is 13 amino acids long. The CDR3 loop reads CASGLNQGTEAFF. The CDR3 nucleotides read TGTGCTAGTGGTTTGAACCAGGGCACTGAAGCTTTCTTT.

The rearrangement links TRBV5-4 to TRBJ2-5; 8 nucleotides align to TRBD2. Germline CDR1 and CDR2: SGHNT and YYREEE (reference sequence). The CDR3 is 12 amino acids. V shed 7 bases, J shed 4 bases, and the junction held 3 bases outside the gene matches. This CDR3 reads CASRGGGETQYF. The CDR3 bases are TGTGCCAGCCGGGGGGGAGGAGAGACCCAGTACTTC.

J is TRBJ1-1 and V is TRBV11-2, with TRBD1 matching 12 bases. Trimming cost V 5 bases and J 3 bases; bases outside gene matches: 4. Germline V gene lookup returns CDR1 SGHAT and CDR2 FQNNGV. This CDR3 has 15 residues. The CDR3 DNA sequence: TGTGCCAGCAGCCGGGACAGGGGGCGCGACACTGAAGCTTTCTTT. Protein sequence: CASSRDRGRDTEAFF.

V usage is TRBV2 and J usage is TRBJ1-2; D is ambiguous. The V and J ends lost 3 bases and 9 bases respectively, with 17 bases between them. Germline values: CDR1 SNHLY, CDR2 FYNNEI. This CDR3 is built from 14 residues. The CDR3 coding sequence is TGTGCCAGCAGTGACCACCCAGGCCCAGAAAGCTACACCTTC. Encoded protein: CASSDHPGPESYTF.

The chain recombines TRBV19 with TRBJ2-7, with D perhaps TRBD1 (6 bases). CDR1 LNHDA and CDR2 SQIVND come from the germline V gene (reference sequence). Trimming removed 4 bases from V and 3 bases from J, with 10 bases in between. This CDR3 has 13 amino acids. This CDR3 is CASSNRVDYEQYF. CDR3 in DNA: TGTGCCAGTAGTAACAGGGTGGACTACGAGCAGTACTTC.

This sequence joins TRBV6-5 and TRBJ1-2, with 10 positions matching TRBD1. CDR1 is MNHEY, CDR2 SVGAGI, per germline. The CDR3 sequence is 13 residues long. J gave up 4 bases and V 4 bases, and 0 bases lay outside the gene matches. The chain's CDR3 is CASSWDRGYGYTF. The CDR3 coding sequence is TGTGCCAGCAGTTGGGACAGGGGCTATGGCTACACCTTC.

The J gene is TRBJ1-6, the V gene TRBV19; maybe TRBD1 (5 bases). Germline loops: CDR1 LNHDA, CDR2 SQIVND (reference sequence). This CDR3 is 15 amino acids long. Trimming pared 1 base from V and 9 bases from J, leaving 13 bases between. CDR3 nucleotides: TGTGCCAGTAGTATAGTTTGGGGCGCTGGTTCACCCCTCCACTTT. It is translated as CASSIVWGAGSPLHF.

This chain uses TRBV24-1 with TRBJ2-7; 10 nucleotides align to TRBD1. The CDR3 contains 12 residues. Germline trimming cut 12 bases from V and 3 bases from J; bases unmatched to any gene: 4. The germline CDR1 and CDR2 sequences are KGHDR and SFDVKD. The CDR3 nucleotides read TGTGCCCCATGGGACAGGGGCTACGAGCAGTACGTC. Translated, it gives CAPWDRGYEQYV.

This chain links TRBV6-5 with TRBJ1-1, with a possible D match to TRBD1 (6 bases). The V end was cut by 5 bases, the J end by 5 bases, with 12 bases between. Germline-derived CDR1 and CDR2 are MNHEY and SVGAGI. This CDR3 has 13 amino acids. The CDR3 DNA reads TGTGCCAGCAGTCGTGGACAGAGAACTGAAGCTTTCTTT. Translation gives CASSRGQRTEAFF.

This clone was recorded only once. The J gene is TRBJ1-5, the V gene TRBV19; D call uncertain. The CDR3 loop spans 13 amino acids. With 5 bases removed from V and 7 bases from J, the gap between germline ends came to 12 bases. The germline CDR1 and CDR2 sequences are LNHDA and SQIVND (reference sequence). CDR3 in DNA: TGTGCCAGTAGTCCCTCGGGAGGCCAGCCCCAGCATTTT. Residues: CASSPSGGQPQHF.

This chain links TRBV6-2 or TRBV6-3 with TRBJ2-4; tentative D call: TRBD1 (6 bases). Trimming pared 3 bases from V and 8 bases from J, leaving 14 bases between. The length of the CDR3 is 14 residues. Germline V lookup: CDR1 MNHEY, CDR2 SVGEGT. The CDR3 loop reads CASSYKNRVHIQYF. Here the CDR3 DNA reads TGTGCCAGCAGTTATAAGAACAGGGTGCACATTCAGTACTTC.